These T cell receptor beta chains were read from a single sample in a study of CD8 T cells in Susac syndrome. MiXCR, run by TCRdb on the immunoSEQ multiplex PCR reads, gives a single entry per CDR3 protein. Of around 140,000 distinct CDR3 sequences in the sample, 95% were seen once. The material sequenced was CD4+ T cells from PBMCs. The source is a human donor with Susac syndrome. The CDR3 runs from the conserved cysteine through the conserved F or W. Fields, in order: V gene, clone size, D gene, J gene, CDR3 protein, CDR3 DNA. The D gene is left open where the match is weak. Size values are once, few and many counts, or a class for expanded clones, and some rows have none.

TRBV2	.	TRBD1	TRBJ1-1	CASSEGQGAEAFF	TGTGCCAGCAGTGAAGGACAGGGGGCTGAAGCTTTCTTT
TRBV2	.	.	TRBJ1-1	CASSESAGQAFF	TGTGCCAGCAGTGAATCGGCAGGGCAAGCTTTCTTT
TRBV20-1	.	.	TRBJ1-1	CSARDLDSELIMNTEAFF	TGCAGTGCTAGAGATTTGGACAGCGAGCTAATCATGAACACTGAAGCTTTCTTT
TRBV20-1	.	.	TRBJ1-2	CSALLVRGNYGYTF	TGCAGTGCCCTCCTCGTTAGGGGAAACTATGGCTACACCTTC
TRBV4-1	once	.	TRBJ1-1	CASSQRADTLGAFF	TGCGCCAGCAGCCAAAGGGCGGACACCCTGGGTGCTTTCTTT
TRBV30	.	.	TRBJ1-1	CAWSVRGHTMNTEAFF	TGTGCCTGGAGTGTCCGGGGACATACCATGAACACTGAAGCTTTCTTT
TRBV12-3/TRBV12-4	.	.	TRBJ1-1	CASSFESGRAFF	TGTGCCAGCAGTTTCGAGTCGGGTCGAGCTTTCTTT
TRBV15	.	.	TRBJ1-5	CATSVTSNQPQHF	TGTGCCACCAGCGTAACTAGCAATCAGCCCCAGCATTTT
TRBV28	.	TRBD1	TRBJ2-2	CASSLSGGASGELFF	TGTGCCAGCAGTTTATCAGGGGGCGCCTCCGGGGAGCTGTTTTTT
TRBV5-1	.	TRBD2	TRBJ2-7	CASSLASGGYYEQYF	TGCGCCAGCAGCTTGGCTAGCGGGGGGTACTACGAGCAGTACTTC
TRBV29-1	.	.	TRBJ1-1	CSAAGGMNTEAFF	TGCAGCGCCGCGGGGGGCATGAACACTGAAGCTTTCTTT
TRBV5-1	.	.	TRBJ1-2	CASSWGTLDGYTF	TGCGCCAGCAGCTGGGGGACACTTGATGGCTACACCTTC
TRBV2	.	.	TRBJ1-2	CASGEGGRSPYTF	TGTGCCAGCGGGGAGGGAGGGCGGTCCCCTTACACCTTC
TRBV6-5	.	TRBD2	TRBJ2-2	CASSPGLAGPGELFF	TGTGCCAGCAGTCCGGGACTAGCGGGACCCGGGGAGCTGTTTTTT
TRBV30	.	.	TRBJ1-1	CAWSIQENTEAFF	TGTGCCTGGAGCATACAAGAGAACACTGAAGCTTTCTTT
TRBV7-9	.	.	TRBJ1-1	CASGREAEAFF	TGTGCCAGCGGCAGGGAGGCTGAAGCTTTCTTT
TRBV3-1	.	.	TRBJ1-6	CASSQDPWASPLHF	TGTGCCAGCAGCCAAGACCCATGGGCTTCACCCCTCCACTTT
TRBV5-1	.	.	TRBJ2-3	CASSRDPSTDTQYF	TGCGCCAGCAGCAGGGATCCTAGCACAGATACGCAGTATTTT
TRBV5-1	.	TRBD1	TRBJ2-7	CASSRTGGIYEQYF	TGCGCCAGCAGCCGGACAGGGGGCATTTACGAGCAGTACTTC
TRBV20-1	.	TRBD2	TRBJ2-3	CSPRPGTSRADTQYF	TGCAGTCCCCGACCGGGGACTAGTCGGGCAGATACGCAGTATTTT
TRBV4-1	.	.	TRBJ2-4	CASSQGTHEAKNIQYF	TGCGCCAGCAGCCAAGGGACTCATGAAGCCAAAAACATTCAGTACTTC
TRBV28	.	.	TRBJ2-5	CASSPMGGGRRETQYF	TGTGCCAGCAGCCCAATGGGCGGGGGCCGGCGAGAGACCCAGTACTTC
TRBV10-2	.	.	TRBJ1-1	CASSERNTEAFF	TGCGCCAGCAGTGAAAGGAACACTGAAGCTTTCTTT
TRBV7-9	.	.	TRBJ1-5	CASSSRWSDQPQHF	TGTGCCAGCAGCTCAAGGTGGTCGGATCAGCCCCAGCATTTT
TRBV30	.	.	TRBJ2-2	CAWRIRGAEGTGELFF	TGTGCCTGGAGAATCAGGGGAGCAGAGGGCACCGGGGAGCTGTTTTTT
TRBV28	.	.	TRBJ2-3	CASSLVAGGDTQYF	TGTGCCAGCAGTTTGGTTGCAGGGGGGGATACGCAGTATTTT
TRBV28	.	.	TRBJ1-5	CASTQTGRNQPQHF	TGTGCCAGCACCCAGACAGGACGCAATCAGCCCCAGCATTTT
TRBV20-1	.	TRBD2	TRBJ2-1	CSATRGTSGNEQFF	TGCAGTGCTACCAGGGGGACTAGCGGAAATGAGCAGTTCTTC
TRBV2	.	.	TRBJ2-5	CASMGGQETQYF	TGTGCCAGTATGGGGGGCCAAGAGACCCAGTACTTC
TRBV20-1	.	TRBD1	TRBJ2-3	CSAREPPGQGRTDTQYF	TGCAGTGCTAGAGAGCCTCCGGGACAGGGGAGGACAGATACGCAGTATTTT
TRBV13	.	.	TRBJ2-6	CASSFQQGLPGANVLTF	TGTGCCAGCAGCTTTCAACAGGGTCTACCCGGGGCCAACGTCCTGACTTTC
TRBV20-1	.	.	TRBJ2-7	CSASGSYYEQYF	TGCAGTGCTAGCGGGTCCTACTACGAGCAGTACTTC
TRBV12-3/TRBV12-4	.	.	TRBJ2-5	CASRSPVVETQYF	TGTGCCAGCAGGTCTCCGGTGGTAGAGACCCAGTACTTC
TRBV5-1	.	.	TRBJ2-7	CASRALRAGEQYF	TGCGCCAGCAGGGCTCTCAGGGCGGGCGAGCAGTACTTC
TRBV4-3	.	.	TRBJ2-4	CASSQDFATLAKNIQYF	TGCGCCAGCAGCCAAGATTTCGCTACGCTAGCCAAAAACATTCAGTACTTC
TRBV5-1	.	.	TRBJ2-3	CASSLYASANSITDTQYF	TGCGCCAGCAGCTTGTATGCCTCGGCCAACTCAATCACAGATACGCAGTATTTT
TRBV29-1	.	.	TRBJ1-2	CSVSSSYGYTF	TGCAGCGTCTCCAGCTCCTATGGCTACACCTTC
TRBV7-2	.	TRBD2	TRBJ2-3	CASSPRGPAGATQYF	TGTGCCAGCAGCCCCCGCGGACCAGCGGGAGCTACGCAGTATTTT
TRBV20-1	.	.	TRBJ2-3	CSANFLERSTDTQYF	TGCAGTGCTAATTTTCTCGAACGAAGCACAGATACGCAGTATTTT
TRBV20-1	.	.	TRBJ2-7	CSARVAGQAYEQYF	TGCAGTGCTAGAGTTGCGGGACAAGCCTACGAGCAGTACTTC
TRBV29-1	.	.	TRBJ1-1	CSVERTPNTEAFF	TGCAGCGTTGAAAGGACACCGAACACTGAAGCTTTCTTT
TRBV13	.	.	TRBJ1-1	CASSLTDTEAFF	TGTGCCAGCAGCTTAACTGACACTGAAGCTTTCTTT
TRBV27	.	.	TRBJ1-2	CASSLGTPNYGYTF	TGTGCCAGCAGTTTAGGGACCCCTAACTATGGCTACACCTTC
TRBV12-3/TRBV12-4	.	.	TRBJ1-2	CASGNLLQGFGYTF	TGTGCCAGCGGAAACCTACTGCAGGGGTTTGGCTACACCTTC
TRBV5-1	.	.	TRBJ1-2	CASSLATTKNGYTF	TGCGCCAGCAGCTTGGCTACCACGAAGAATGGCTACACCTTC
TRBV20-1	.	.	TRBJ2-7	CSAEGRSSYEQYF	TGCAGTGCGGAGGGCAGGAGCTCCTACGAGCAGTACTTC
TRBV9	.	.	TRBJ1-2	CASSPPRPGYGYTF	TGTGCCAGCAGCCCCCCCCGCCCAGGGTATGGCTACACCTTC
TRBV19	.	TRBD1	TRBJ1-4	CASNRGPDEKLFF	TGTGCCAGCAACAGGGGCCCAGATGAAAAACTGTTTTTT
TRBV4-3	.	.	TRBJ2-7	CASSPGLLSYEQYF	TGCGCCAGCAGCCCAGGGCTCTTATCCTACGAGCAGTACTTC
TRBV15	.	TRBD2	TRBJ2-1	CATSRDLAGGLYNEQFF	TGTGCCACCAGCAGAGACCTAGCGGGAGGACTCTACAATGAGCAGTTCTTC
TRBV12-3/TRBV12-4	.	.	TRBJ1-2	CARTGPRPGGYTF	TGTGCCAGGACTGGGCCGAGGCCAGGAGGCTACACCTTC
TRBV29-1	.	TRBD1	TRBJ2-5	CSGQGAGETQYF	TGCAGCGGACAGGGGGCAGGGGAGACCCAGTACTTC
TRBV19	.	TRBD2	TRBJ2-5	CASKPPGGRGTQYF	TGTGCCAGTAAGCCGCCGGGAGGGCGGGGGACCCAGTACTTC